Included here is one TCR beta chain sequence, with context. Its antigen is not known. With 60 Vbeta and 13 Jbeta primers, the PCR was carried out. The data were produced by immunoSEQ multiplex PCR, yet TCRdb's version contains in-frame clones alone and is incomplete. The sample consists of roughly 150,000 clones, over 60% of them appearing once. This cohort consisted of healthy bone marrow donors. This specimen comes from a study of cytomegalovirus exposure and HLA in healthy donors. Trimming removed 7 bases at V and 2 bases at J, with 15 bases between. The CDR3 loop spans 14 amino acids. Germline V gene data show CDR1 as LNHDA and CDR2 as SQIVND (reference sequence). The study's findings and limits: Sequence variants that were highly shared formed a cluster that was likely a sequencing artifact.

The TCR was taken from a man aged 30 to 39 in good health and CMV-seronegative. V and J are TRBV19 and TRBJ2-7; D unclear. What was sequenced was PBMCs. The CDR3 DNA is TGTGCCAGTATGAATCGAGGTTGGCCCTACGAGCAGTACTTC. Translated, it gives CASMNRGWPYEQYF.